This T cell receptor (beta chain) was recovered during a study of beta chain features in type 1 diabetes. Study-level information: The patient and healthy donor groups were comparable for age, gender and cell yields.

Investigators reverse transcribed all isolated RNA, so they sequenced expressed TCRB transcripts. Assay used: immunoSEQ multiplex PCR; TCRdb lists only in-frame clones, some missing. Of 330,000 or so clones in the sample, less than 15% were seen once. V trimming: 4 bases; J trimming: 4 bases; junction bases outside the gene matches: 6. CDR1 and CDR2 from the germline V gene are SGHNT and YYREEE (reference sequence). This CDR3 is built from 14 residues. Sorting of CD4+ naive, central memory, regulatory and stem cell-like memory cells was performed via CD45RO/CCR7/CD25/CD127/CD95/CD27. Purity of each sorted population was above 95%.

The receptor was derived from a man aged 25 to 45 in good health. This sequence joins TRBV5-4 and TRBJ1-2; 8 bases are shared with TRBD1. Sequencing used central memory CD4+ T cells from blood. For the CDR3, the DNA is TGTGCCAGCAGCCGTGGACAGGGACCCTATGGCTACACCTTC. Translating gives CASSRGQGPYGYTF. Looking up the rest from reference TRBV5-4 and TRBJ1-2 gives the full variable domain: ETGVTQSPTHLIKTRGQQVTLRCSSQSGHNTVSWYQQALGQGPQFIFQYYREEENGRGNFPPRFSGLQFPNYSSELNVNALELDDSALYLCASSRGQGPYGYTFGSGTRLTVV.